The TCR beta chain described here comes from a study of siplizumab effects on memory and regulatory T cells. Study-wide results and limits: The naive T cell population seemed more diverse than memory cells and seemed a major contributor to the alloresponse. Left unconfirmed was the suppressive function of proliferating Tregs from siplizumab cultures.

TCRdb's table, derived via immunoSEQ multiplex PCR, lists solely in-frame clones and lacks some. The sample lists fewer than 80,000 clones; roughly 93% were seen once. Concerning this clone: Its antigen remains unidentified.

V was shortened by 2 bases and J by 3 bases, with 7 bases between the two germline ends. This CDR3 is built from 13 residues. From germline, CDR1 is MDHEN and CDR2 SYDVKM. Material for sequencing was CD8+ T cells sorted from blood. The sequence derives from a human donor in good health. The chain joins TRBV28 to TRBJ1-2; a weak D match, TRBD1 (5 bases). DNA of the CDR3: TGTGCCAGCAGTTTACTGGGGGACTATGGCTACACCTTC. Translated, it gives CASSLLGDYGYTF.